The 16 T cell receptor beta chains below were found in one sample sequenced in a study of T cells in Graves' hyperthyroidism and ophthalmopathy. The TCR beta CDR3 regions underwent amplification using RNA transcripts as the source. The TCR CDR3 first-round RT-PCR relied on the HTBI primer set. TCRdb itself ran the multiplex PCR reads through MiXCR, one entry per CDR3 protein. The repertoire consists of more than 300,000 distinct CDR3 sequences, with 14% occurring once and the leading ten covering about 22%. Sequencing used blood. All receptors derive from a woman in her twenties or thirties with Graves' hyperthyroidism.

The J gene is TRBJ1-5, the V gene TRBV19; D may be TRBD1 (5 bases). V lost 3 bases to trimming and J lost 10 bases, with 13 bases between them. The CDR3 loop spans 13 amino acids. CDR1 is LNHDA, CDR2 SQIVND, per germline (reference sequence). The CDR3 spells CASSISSGDPQHF. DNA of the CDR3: TGTGCCAGTAGTATCTCATCGGGGGATCCCCAGCATTTT.

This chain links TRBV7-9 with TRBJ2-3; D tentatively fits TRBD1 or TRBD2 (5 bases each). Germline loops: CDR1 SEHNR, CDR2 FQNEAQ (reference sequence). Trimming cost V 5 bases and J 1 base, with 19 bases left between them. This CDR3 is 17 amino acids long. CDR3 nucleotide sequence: TGTGCCAGCAGCCCTCTGTTGGGGGTGCGGGGCACAGATACGCAGTATTTT. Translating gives CASSPLLGVRGTDTQYF.

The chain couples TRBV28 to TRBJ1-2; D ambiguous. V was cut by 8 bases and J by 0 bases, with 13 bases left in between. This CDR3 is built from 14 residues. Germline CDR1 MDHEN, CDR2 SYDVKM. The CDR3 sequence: CASQGQTSNYGYTF. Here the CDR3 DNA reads TGTGCCAGCCAAGGGCAGACTTCTAACTATGGCTACACCTTC.

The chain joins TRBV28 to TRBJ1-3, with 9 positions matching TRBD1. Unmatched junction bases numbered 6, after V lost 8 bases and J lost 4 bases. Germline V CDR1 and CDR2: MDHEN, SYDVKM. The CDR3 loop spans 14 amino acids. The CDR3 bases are TGTGCCAGCGAAACAGGGGGCGTAGGAAACACCATATATTTT. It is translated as CASETGGVGNTIYF.

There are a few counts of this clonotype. In DNA, the CDR3 is TGTGCCAGCAGCTTAGGCCAGGGGTTTGTCAAAAACATTCAGTACTTC. Residues: CASSLGQGFVKNIQYF. J is TRBJ2-4 and V is TRBV7-9; D is possibly TRBD1 (6 bases). The V end lost 1 base, the J end lost 3 bases, and 13 bases lay between the germline ends. The CDR3 has 16 residues. Germline assignment: CDR1 SEHNR and CDR2 FQNEAQ (reference sequence).

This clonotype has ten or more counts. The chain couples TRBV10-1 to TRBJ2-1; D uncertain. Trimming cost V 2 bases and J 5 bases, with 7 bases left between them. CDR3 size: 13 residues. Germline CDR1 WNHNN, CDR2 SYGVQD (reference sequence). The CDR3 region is CASSEARNNEQFF. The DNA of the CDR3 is TGCGCCAGCAGTGAGGCGAGGAACAATGAGCAGTTCTTC.

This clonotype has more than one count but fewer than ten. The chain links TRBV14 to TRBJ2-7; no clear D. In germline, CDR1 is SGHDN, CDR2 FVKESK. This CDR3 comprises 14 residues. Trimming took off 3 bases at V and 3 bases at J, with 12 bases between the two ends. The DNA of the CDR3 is TGTGCCAGCAGCCATTTAAGGGCCTTCTACGAGCAGTACTTC. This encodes CASSHLRAFYEQYF.

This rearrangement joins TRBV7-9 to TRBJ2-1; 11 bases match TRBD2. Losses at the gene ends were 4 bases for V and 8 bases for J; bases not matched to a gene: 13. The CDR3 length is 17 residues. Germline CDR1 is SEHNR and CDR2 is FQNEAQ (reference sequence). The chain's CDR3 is CASSSTLLAGVAYEQFF. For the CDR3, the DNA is TGTGCCAGCAGCTCTACCCTACTAGCGGGAGTCGCGTATGAGCAGTTCTTC. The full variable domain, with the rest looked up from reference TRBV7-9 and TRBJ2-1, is DTGVSQNPRHKITKRGQNVTFRCDPISEHNRLYWYRQTLGQGPEFLTYFQNEAQLEKSRLLSDRFSAERPKGSFSTLEIQRTEQGDSAMYLCASSSTLLAGVAYEQFFGPGTRLTVL.

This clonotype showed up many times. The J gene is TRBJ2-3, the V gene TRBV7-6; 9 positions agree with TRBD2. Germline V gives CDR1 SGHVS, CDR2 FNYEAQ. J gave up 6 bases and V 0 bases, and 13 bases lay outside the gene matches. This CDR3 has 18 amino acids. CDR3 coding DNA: TGTGCCAGCAGCTTAGCGCAAGATTTAGCGGGAGATTTGGATACGCAGTATTTT. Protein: CASSLAQDLAGDLDTQYF. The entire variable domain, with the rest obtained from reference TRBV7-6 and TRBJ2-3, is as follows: GAGVSQSPRYKVTKRGQDVALRCDPISGHVSLYWYRQALGQGPEFLTYFNYEAQQDKSGLPNDRFSAERPEGSISTLTIQRTEQRDSAMYRCASSLAQDLAGDLDTQYFGPGTRLTVL.

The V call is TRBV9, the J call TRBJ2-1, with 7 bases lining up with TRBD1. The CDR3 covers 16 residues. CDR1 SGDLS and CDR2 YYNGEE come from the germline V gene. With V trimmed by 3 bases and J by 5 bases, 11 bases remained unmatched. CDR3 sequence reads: CASSATADRYNNEQFF. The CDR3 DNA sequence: TGTGCCAGCAGCGCCACTGCGGACAGGTACAACAATGAGCAGTTCTTC.

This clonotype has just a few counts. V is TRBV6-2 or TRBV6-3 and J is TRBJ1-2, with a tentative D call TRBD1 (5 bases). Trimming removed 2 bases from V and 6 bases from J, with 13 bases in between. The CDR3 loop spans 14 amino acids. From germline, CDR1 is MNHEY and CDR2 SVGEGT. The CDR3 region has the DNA TGTGCCAGCAGTTACCTCCCCCAGGGAGATGGCTACACCTTC. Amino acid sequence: CASSYLPQGDGYTF.

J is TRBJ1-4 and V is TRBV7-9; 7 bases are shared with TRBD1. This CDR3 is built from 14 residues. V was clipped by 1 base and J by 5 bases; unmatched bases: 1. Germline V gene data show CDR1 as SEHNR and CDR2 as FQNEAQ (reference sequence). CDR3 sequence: CASSLVGGNEKLFF. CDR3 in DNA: TGTGCCAGCAGCTTAGTAGGGGGCAATGAAAAACTGTTTTTT.

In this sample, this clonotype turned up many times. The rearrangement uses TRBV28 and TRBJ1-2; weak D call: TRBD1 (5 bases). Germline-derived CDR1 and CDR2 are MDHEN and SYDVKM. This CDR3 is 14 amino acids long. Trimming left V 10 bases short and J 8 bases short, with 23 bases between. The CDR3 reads CATEPGPIPRGYTF. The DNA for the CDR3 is TGTGCCACAGAACCGGGACCGATCCCACGGGGCTACACCTTC.

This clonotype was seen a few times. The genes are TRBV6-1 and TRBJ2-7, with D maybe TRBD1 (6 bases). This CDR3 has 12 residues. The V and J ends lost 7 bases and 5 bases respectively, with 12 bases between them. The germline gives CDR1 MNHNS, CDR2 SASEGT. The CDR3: CASTRGQNEQYF. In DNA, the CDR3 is TGTGCCAGCACCCGGGGACAAAACGAGCAGTACTTC.

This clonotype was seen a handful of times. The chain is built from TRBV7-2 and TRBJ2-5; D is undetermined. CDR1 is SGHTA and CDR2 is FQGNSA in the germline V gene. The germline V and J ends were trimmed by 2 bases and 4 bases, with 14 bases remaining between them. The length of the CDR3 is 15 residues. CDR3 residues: CASSLSSSGRETQYF. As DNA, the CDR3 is TGTGCCAGCAGCTTAAGCAGCTCAGGTAGAGAGACCCAGTACTTC.

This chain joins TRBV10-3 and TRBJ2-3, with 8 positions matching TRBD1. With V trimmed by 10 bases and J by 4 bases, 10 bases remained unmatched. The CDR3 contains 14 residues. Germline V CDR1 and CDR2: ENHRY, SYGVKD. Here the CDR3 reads CATLEQGAADTQYF. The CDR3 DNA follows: TGTGCCACCCTCGAGCAGGGGGCAGCAGATACGCAGTATTTT.